This TCR beta chain was recorded in a study of T cell responses to AZD1222 COVID-19 vaccine. Across the study: Pooling was applied to second doses at about 4 or about 12 weeks. Study-wide results and caveats: The donor group comprised mostly white British people and more females; the analysis possibly underestimated clonal diversity. Repertoires were obtained only post-peak T cell response.

Profiling relied on immunoSEQ multiplex PCR, and the TCRdb table lists in-frame clones only, not all of them. The repertoire consists of under 150,000 clones, with roughly 89% occurring once and the leading ten covering more than 5.5%. As concerns this clone: Its antigen is not identified.

Trimming at V came to 7 bases and at J to 4 bases, leaving 4 bases not matched to a gene. Germline-derived CDR1 and CDR2 are SGHDT and YYEEEE. This CDR3 spans 12 amino acids. Sequences were derived from peripheral blood, sampled on day 0 of AZD1222 vaccination. The chain is built from TRBV5-6 and TRBJ1-2; 7 positions match TRBD1. The sequence was obtained from an adult in good health. The CDR3 bases are TGTGCCAGCTTGACAGGGTCCTATGGCTACACCTTC. Amino acid sequence: CASLTGSYGYTF.